These 26 T cell receptor beta chains share one sample of origin, sequenced in a study of CD8 T cells in ankylosing spondylitis. From the 5' RACE reads, TCRdb called clonotypes with MiXCR, one entry per CDR3 protein. The table shows some 30,000 distinct CDR3 sequences, with over 12% occurring only once. Sample: blood. Every receptor here comes from a male donor with ankylosing spondylitis or in good health (not recorded which).

This clonotype has a handful of counts. The chain is built from TRBV29-1 and TRBJ2-1, with no clear D. V was trimmed by 5 bases and J by 8 bases, leaving 10 bases between them. Germline CDR1 and CDR2: SQVTM and ANQGSEA. This CDR3 is built from 11 residues. The CDR3 sequence: CSVHVLDEQFF. The CDR3 bases are TGCAGCGTTCACGTTTTGGATGAGCAGTTCTTC.

The rearrangement links TRBV4-3 to TRBJ2-2, with TRBD1 identical over 7 bases. V dropped 3 bases and J dropped 7; count of bases not matched to a gene: 8. Germline loops: CDR1 LGHNA, CDR2 YSLEER. CDR3 length: 15 residues. The CDR3 coding sequence is TGCGCCAGCAGCCAGACAAGGGGGCAAGGCGGGGAGCTGTTTTTT. Residues: CASSQTRGQGGELFF.

This clonotype was seen a few times. The chain couples TRBV12-3 or TRBV12-4 to TRBJ2-2; no definite D call. V was cut by 4 bases and J by 4 bases, with 16 bases left in between. This CDR3 contains 16 residues. DNA for the CDR3: TGTGCCAGCAGTTCCCCCCCCTGGGGTAGCACCGGGGAGCTGTTTTTT. Translation: CASSSPPWGSTGELFF.

The chain combines TRBV4-3 with TRBJ2-2; 7 bases match TRBD1. The CDR3 has 17 amino acids. The junction had 9 bases not matched to a gene; V was cut back by 1 base and J by 4 bases. CDR1 and CDR2 from the germline V gene are LGHNA and YSLEER. Here the CDR3 DNA reads TGCGCCAGCAGCCAAGGGGAGACAGGGTTGGCCACCGGGGAGCTGTTTTTT. Protein product: CASSQGETGLATGELFF.

CDR3 sequence: CASSLDTPWTGELFF. The CDR3 bases are TGCGCCAGCAGCCTCGACACCCCCTGGACCGGGGAGCTGTTTTTT. V usage is TRBV5-1 and J usage is TRBJ2-2; D gene ambiguous. Germline CDR1 SGHRS, CDR2 YFSETQ. The V end lost 4 bases, the J end lost 5 bases, and 15 bases lay between the germline ends. The CDR3 sequence is 15 residues long.

V and J are TRBV5-5 and TRBJ2-1, with 10 bases matching TRBD2. The germline V gene encodes CDR1 SGHKS and CDR2 YYEKEE (reference sequence). The J segment lost 8 bases and the V segment lost 8 bases, leaving 19 bases of the junction unmatched. This CDR3 spans 17 amino acids. The DNA for the CDR3 is TGTGCCAGTCCTACAGCGGGGGGGCGTAGTGGAATCGATGAGCAGTTCTTC. Translation: CASPTAGGRSGIDEQFF. The whole variable domain, remainder taken from reference TRBV5-5 and TRBJ2-1, is DAGVTQSPTHLIKTRGQQVTLRCSPISGHKSVSWYQQVLGQGPQFIFQYYEKEERGRGNFPDRFSARQFPNYSSELNVNALLLGDSALYLCASPTAGGRSGIDEQFFGPGTRLTVL.

This clonotype was counted only a few times. The chain uses TRBV5-1 and TRBJ2-6; TRBD1 aligns across 9 bases. With 0 bases clipped from V and 1 base from J, the junction kept 5 bases outside the gene matches. The CDR3 totals 18 residues. Germline loops: CDR1 SGHRS, CDR2 YFSETQ. The CDR3: CASSLVGGQGSGANVLTF. The CDR3 coding sequence is TGCGCCAGCAGCTTGGTGGGGGGACAGGGTTCTGGGGCCAACGTCCTGACTTTC.

The table lists this clonotype with a few counts. The rearrangement uses TRBV3-1 and TRBJ1-2, with a tentative D call TRBD1 (6 bases). CDR1 and CDR2 from the germline V gene are LGHDT and YNNKEL (reference sequence). CDR3 length: 15 residues. V gave up 0 bases and J gave up 5 bases, with 13 bases separating them. CDR3 in amino acids: CASSQETGWGYGYTF. CDR3 nucleotides: TGTGCCAGCAGCCAAGAAACAGGGTGGGGATATGGCTACACCTTC.

The chain joins TRBV29-1 to TRBJ2-2, with a possible D match to TRBD2 (7 bases). The CDR3 has 12 amino acids. Germline loops: CDR1 SQVTM, CDR2 ANQGSEA. V shed 7 bases and J shed 2 bases, with 8 bases lying between them. In DNA, the CDR3 is TGCAGCGGCGGGGGCAACACCGGGGAGCTGTTTTTT. The encoded protein is CSGGGNTGELFF.

This sequence joins TRBV20-1 and TRBJ2-4, with no clear D. V was pared by 5 bases and J by 8 bases, with 10 bases between. Germline V gene sequence: CDR1 DFQATT, CDR2 SNEGSKA (reference sequence). The CDR3 totals 11 residues. The CDR3 spells CSARTRDIQYF. The CDR3 DNA follows: TGCAGTGCTCGGACGCGAGACATTCAGTACTTC.

The rearrangement uses TRBV6-2 or TRBV6-3 and TRBJ1-4; TRBD1 might be the D (5 bases). Germline V gene data show CDR1 as MNHEY and CDR2 as SVGEGT. Between the trimmed V and J ends, which lost 5 bases and 0 bases, there was a span of 25 bases. The CDR3 consists of 20 residues. The CDR3 sequence: CASSTSRDRRKNATNEKLFF. CDR3 bases: TGTGCCAGCAGTACCTCTAGGGACCGGCGAAAGAATGCAACTAATGAAAAACTGTTTTTT.

This sequence joins TRBV20-1 and TRBJ2-7; unclear D gene. V was trimmed by 5 bases and J by 0 bases, leaving 11 bases between them. Germline assignment: CDR1 DFQATT and CDR2 SNEGSKA (reference sequence). The CDR3 is 13 residues long. The CDR3 protein is CSASGSSSYEQYF. CDR3 sequence (DNA): TGCAGTGCTTCCGGCAGCAGCTCCTACGAGCAGTACTTC.

This clonotype was observed a handful of times. The CDR3 loop reads CASSKARNSGANVLTF. CDR3 coding DNA: TGTGCCAGCAGCAAAGCGCGCAACTCTGGGGCCAACGTCCTGACTTTC. The chain carries TRBV21-1 and TRBJ2-6. TRBV21-1 is designated a pseudogene. This CDR3 is 16 amino acids long.

This clonotype has only a few counts. The chain couples TRBV20-1 to TRBJ2-3, with TRBD2 matching over 12 bases. CDR1 is DFQATT, CDR2 SNEGSKA, per germline (reference sequence). The trim removed 4 bases at V and 2 bases at J, leaving 7 bases unmatched. CDR3 size: 16 residues. The CDR3 here is CSATNPSGGVTDTQYF. DNA of the CDR3: TGCAGTGCTACGAACCCTAGCGGGGGGGTCACAGATACGCAGTATTTT.

The J gene is TRBJ2-7, the V gene TRBV20-1; TRBD1 might be the D (6 bases). Germline values: CDR1 DFQATT, CDR2 SNEGSKA (reference sequence). The germline V and J ends were trimmed by 6 bases and 5 bases, with 14 bases remaining between them. The CDR3 has 12 amino acids. CDR3: CSARGSSHEQYF. The CDR3 DNA reads as TGCAGTGCGAGGGGGAGTTCCCACGAGCAGTACTTC.

The chain joins TRBV28 to TRBJ2-5, with no clear D. The CDR3 runs 13 residues. Germline loops: CDR1 MDHEN, CDR2 SYDVKM. Trimming removed 3 bases from V and 7 bases from J, with 12 bases in between. The CDR3 region has the DNA TGTGCCAGCAGTTTGCCCAGACGAGTGACCCAGTACTTC. This encodes CASSLPRRVTQYF.

The chain carries TRBV28 and TRBJ2-7; TRBD1 matches 7 bases. CDR3 length equals 14 residues. CDR1 is MDHEN, CDR2 SYDVKM, per germline. J was trimmed by 4 bases and V by 6 bases; bases with no gene match: 9. CDR3 in amino acids: CASSEQGVLYEQYF. CDR3 sequence (DNA): TGTGCCAGCAGCGAGCAGGGGGTCTTGTACGAGCAGTACTTC.

This clonotype has more than one count but fewer than ten. V usage is TRBV5-1 and J usage is TRBJ2-1; 11 bases align to TRBD2. Germline CDR1 SGHRS, CDR2 YFSETQ. V was clipped by 4 bases and J by 5 bases; unmatched bases: 5. This CDR3 spans 15 amino acids. The CDR3 DNA reads as TGCGCCAGCAGCCCGGGGACTAGCGGACACAATGAGCAGTTCTTC. It encodes CASSPGTSGHNEQFF.

The chain recombines TRBV11-3 with TRBJ2-3; TRBD2 is a possible D gene (5 bases). The CDR3 is 13 amino acids. Per germline, CDR1 SGHNT and CDR2 YENEEA. With 3 bases removed from V and 10 bases from J, the gap between germline ends came to 14 bases. CDR3 DNA: TGTGCCAGCAGCTTGCCAGGTGTGGAGGCGCAGTATTTT. It is translated as CASSLPGVEAQYF.

This rearrangement joins TRBV28 to TRBJ2-7; D possibly corresponds to TRBD1 (5 bases). The CDR3 has 13 residues. The germline CDR1 and CDR2 sequences are MDHEN and SYDVKM. V dropped 5 bases and J dropped 5 bases, with 13 bases sitting between them. The CDR3 sequence: CASSPTGSNEQYF. The CDR3 nucleotides are TGTGCCAGCAGTCCAACAGGAAGCAACGAGCAGTACTTC.

This clonotype occurred many times. This sequence joins TRBV27 and TRBJ2-3; 7 bases are shared with TRBD1. The ends lost 5 bases at V and 1 base at J; junction bases unmatched: 3. The germline CDR1 and CDR2 sequences are MNHEY and SMNVEV (reference sequence). The CDR3 has 14 residues. The CDR3 DNA sequence: TGTGCCAGCAGTGGACAGGCGCGCACAGATACGCAGTATTTT. It yields the protein CASSGQARTDTQYF.

This chain connects TRBV11-2 to TRBJ2-7; 10 bases map to TRBD1. V shed 5 bases, J shed 5 bases, and the junction held 15 bases outside the gene matches. CDR1 SGHAT and CDR2 FQNNGV come from the germline V gene. This CDR3 spans 17 amino acids. The CDR3 nucleotides are TGTGCCAGCAGCCGCCTGGGGGGGCGGACAGGGGGAAACGAGCAGTACTTC. This codes for CASSRLGGRTGGNEQYF.

The gene calls are TRBV5-6 and TRBJ2-7; the match to TRBD1 covers 7 bases. This CDR3 is built from 13 residues. CDR1 SGHDT and CDR2 YYEEEE come from the germline V gene. V lost 2 bases, J lost 3 bases, and 2 bases stayed unmatched. DNA for the CDR3: TGTGCCAGCAGCTTTGCAGGGGGCTACGAGCAGTACTTC. Protein: CASSFAGGYEQYF. Variable domain in full (rest from reference TRBV5-6 and TRBJ2-7): DAGVTQSPTHLIKTRGQQVTLRCSPKSGHDTVSWYQQALGQGPQFIFQYYEEEERQRGNFPDRFSGHQFPNYSSELNVNALLLGDSALYLCASSFAGGYEQYFGPGTRLTVT.

J is TRBJ1-6 and V is TRBV12-3 or TRBV12-4; D ambiguous. The CDR3 has 13 residues. Trimming took off 5 bases at V and 7 bases at J, with 9 bases between the two ends. CDR3 DNA sequence: TGTGCCAGCAGTGACGGGGTAAATTCACCCCTCCACTTT. Translation: CASSDGVNSPLHF.

A few counts support this clonotype. The chain employs TRBV20-1 and TRBJ2-1; no clear D gene. V was trimmed by 5 bases and J by 6 bases, leaving 11 bases between them. Germline V gives CDR1 DFQATT, CDR2 SNEGSKA (reference sequence). The CDR3 loop spans 12 amino acids. CDR3: CSAPRRLNEQFF. The CDR3 DNA sequence: TGCAGTGCTCCCAGGAGACTCAATGAGCAGTTCTTC.

This clonotype occurred a few times. The rearrangement joins TRBV19 to TRBJ1-1; 7 nucleotides line up with TRBD1. This CDR3 region has 14 residues. With 4 bases clipped from V and 5 bases from J, the junction kept 7 bases outside the gene matches. Germline V gives CDR1 LNHDA, CDR2 SQIVND (reference sequence). The CDR3 DNA sequence: TGTGCCAGTAGTAAACGACAGGGAATGACTGAAGCTTTCTTT. Its protein product is CASSKRQGMTEAFF.